This T cell receptor (beta chain) comes out of a study of T cell responses to AZD1222 COVID-19 vaccine. This CDR3 contains 16 residues. Germline V gene sequence: CDR1 SGHRS, CDR2 YFSETQ. V lost 0 bases and J lost 2, with 12 bases in between. For this clone: As yet, its antigen is unknown.

The assay was immunoSEQ multiplex PCR, and TCRdb's table has in-frame clones only and misses some. This sample has about 120,000 clones, with around 84% found just once. Study-wide points: White British people made up most donors, females outnumbered males, and clonal diversity was possibly underestimated. Unmutated regions of variants are reportedly targeted by nearly half of spike-specific TCRs.

The receptor comes from an adult in good health. The chain links TRBV5-1 to TRBJ2-1; D gene ambiguous. Here the sequenced sample was peripheral blood, taken on day 0 of AZD1222 vaccination. The CDR3: CASSLAASAPYNEQFF. In DNA form, the CDR3 reads TGCGCCAGCAGCTTGGCCGCGTCGGCTCCCTACAATGAGCAGTTCTTC. Complete variable domain (other parts from reference TRBV5-1 and TRBJ2-1): KAGVTQTPRYLIKTRGQQVTLSCSPISGHRSVSWYQQTPGQGLQFLFEYFSETQRNKGNFPGRFSGRQFSNSRSEMNVSTLELGDSALYLCASSLAASAPYNEQFFGPGTRLTVL.